This T cell receptor beta chain came from a study of CD8+CD57+ T cells in acquired aplastic anemia. Patients included in sequencing had previously demonstrated CD8+CD57+ cell expansion by flow cytometry. The CDR3 totals 13 residues. The ends lost 6 bases at V and 6 bases at J; junction bases unmatched: 5. Germline CDR1 and CDR2: SQVTM and ANQGSEA. This clonotype appeared many times. Genomic DNA served as template for TCR beta VDJ and CDR3 profiling. MiXCR, run by TCRdb on the reads, gives a single entry per CDR3 protein. This repertoire shows around 500,000 distinct CDR3 sequences, more than 25% found once; its top ten account for around 0.82%.

This chain joins TRBV29-1 and TRBJ1-5; 10 positions match TRBD1. This TCR was sampled from a human donor with aplastic anemia. Specimen: sorted CD4+, CD8+, or CD8+CD57+ T cells (not recorded which) from PBMCs. The DNA for the CDR3 is TGCAGCGTGCAGACAGGGGGCGGTCAGCCCCAGCATTTT. Translated, it gives CSVQTGGGQPQHF.